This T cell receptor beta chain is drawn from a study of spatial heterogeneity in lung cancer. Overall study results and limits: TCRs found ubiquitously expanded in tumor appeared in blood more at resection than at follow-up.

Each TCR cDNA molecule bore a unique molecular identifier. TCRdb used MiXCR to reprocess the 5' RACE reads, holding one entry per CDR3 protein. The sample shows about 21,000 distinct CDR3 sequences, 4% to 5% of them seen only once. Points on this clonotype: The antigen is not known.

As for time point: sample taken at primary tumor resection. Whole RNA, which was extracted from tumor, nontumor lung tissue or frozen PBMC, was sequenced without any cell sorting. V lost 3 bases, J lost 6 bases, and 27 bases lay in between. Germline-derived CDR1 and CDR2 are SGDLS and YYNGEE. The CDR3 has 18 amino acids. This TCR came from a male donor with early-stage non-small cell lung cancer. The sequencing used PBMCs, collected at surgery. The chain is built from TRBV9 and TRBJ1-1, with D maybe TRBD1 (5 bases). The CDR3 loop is CASSEGPGGTPGLAEAFF. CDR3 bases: TGTGCCAGCAGCGAGGGGCCCGGGGGGACCCCAGGTTTGGCTGAAGCTTTCTTT.